The rows below give T cell receptor beta chains drawn from one sample of a study of T cell repertoires in cytomegalovirus infection. No antigens are known for them. Each CDR3 protein gets one entry after TCRdb re-called the reads with MiXCR. Here the sample spans around 300,000 distinct CDR3 sequences, 20% to 25% being singletons. Sequenced here: cultured PBMCs, sampled from culture after CMV antigen stimulation. Receptors were obtained from a human donor in good health (CMV status not recorded). Some clones in this sample may be carry-over from other donors' samples. Each CDR3 is given with its conserved first and last residue. The D gene is left open where the match is weak. Clone size, where shown, is once, few, many, or a class for clones that have expanded.

>TRBD1|TRBV19|-|TRBJ1-5
CASSTIGTVEPQHF
TGTGCCAGTAGTACCATCGGGACAGTCGAACCCCAGCATTTT
>-|TRBV2|-|TRBJ2-7
CASRPDGYEQYF
TGTGCCAGCAGGCCGGACGGCTACGAGCAGTACTTC
>-|TRBV5-4|few|TRBJ2-5
CASSPDIKETQYF
TGTGCCAGCAGTCCGGACATAAAAGAGACCCAGTACTTC
>-|TRBV30|-|TRBJ2-1
CAWSGSSRYNEQFF
TGTGCCTGGAGTGGGTCTAGCCGTTACAATGAGCAGTTCTTC
>-|TRBV12-3/TRBV12-4|few|TRBJ2-1
CASSTLWGDPSNEQFF
TGTGCCAGCAGTACCCTTTGGGGGGACCCGTCCAATGAGCAGTTCTTC
>TRBD2|TRBV2|few|TRBJ2-1
CASSVAIAGVNMYEQFF
TGTGCCAGCAGTGTAGCAATAGCGGGAGTAAATATGTATGAGCAGTTCTTC
>-|TRBV12-3/TRBV12-4|-|TRBJ2-5
CASSLTQLEPSFQETQYF
TGTGCCAGCAGTTTGACCCAATTGGAGCCCTCGTTCCAAGAGACCCAGTACTTC
>-|TRBV11-2|-|TRBJ1-3
CASSPLKTIYF
TGTGCCAGCAGCCCCTTGAAGACCATATATTTT
>-|TRBV14|few|TRBJ2-1
CASSQGVISSYNEQFF
TGTGCCAGCAGCCAAGGAGTGATAAGCTCCTACAATGAGCAGTTCTTC
>-|TRBV6-1|few|TRBJ1-6
CASRPTVYNSPLHF
TGTGCCAGCAGGCCGACAGTCTATAATTCACCCCTCCACTTT
>-|TRBV7-2|many|TRBJ2-1
CASSFAGERGEQFF
TGTGCCAGCAGCTTTGCAGGGGAAAGGGGTGAGCAGTTCTTC
>-|TRBV4-1|-|TRBJ2-7
CASSQEWLAQTPYEQYF
TGCGCCAGCAGCCAAGAGTGGCTAGCTCAAACCCCCTACGAGCAGTACTTC
>TRBD2|TRBV7-2|many|TRBJ2-5
CASSLMGLAGGGETQYF
TGTGCCAGCAGCTTAATGGGACTAGCGGGAGGAGGAGAGACCCAGTACTTC
>-|TRBV7-2|many|TRBJ1-1
CASSLESGGARWAFF
TGTGCCAGCAGCTTAGAGAGTGGGGGGGCGAGGTGGGCTTTCTTT
>-|TRBV10-2|few|TRBJ2-1
CASTGTTYNEQFF
TGCGCCAGCACAGGGACGACCTACAATGAGCAGTTCTTC
>-|TRBV7-2|many|TRBJ1-6
CASSQQGEGNSPLHF
TGTGCCAGCAGCCAACAGGGTGAGGGTAATTCACCCCTCCACTTT
>TRBD1|TRBV7-2|-|TRBJ1-6
CASSFYGQGDSPLHF
TGTGCCAGCAGCTTTTATGGACAGGGGGATTCACCCCTCCACTTT
>TRBD2|TRBV12-3/TRBV12-4|many|TRBJ2-3
CASSLSGSVDTQYF
TGTGCCAGCAGCCTTAGCGGGAGTGTGGATACGCAGTATTTT
>-|TRBV10-3|many|TRBJ1-2
CAISDRAAYGYTF
TGTGCCATCAGCGACCGGGCCGCCTATGGCTACACCTTC
>TRBD1|TRBV7-2|many|TRBJ1-1
CASSWGQGALNTEAFF
TGTGCCAGCAGCTGGGGACAGGGGGCATTGAACACTGAAGCTTTCTTT
>-|TRBV7-2|many|TRBJ1-6
CASKSFVSDSPLHF
TGTGCCAGCAAGAGTTTTGTAAGCGATTCACCCCTCCACTTT
>-|TRBV7-2|many|TRBJ2-7
CASSLSGGLSYEQYF
TGTGCCAGCAGCTTAAGTGGCGGGCTGTCCTACGAGCAGTACTTC
>TRBD1|TRBV7-2|many|TRBJ2-3
CASSSDRVPDTQYF
TGTGCCAGCAGCTCGGACAGGGTCCCAGATACGCAGTATTTT
>-|TRBV7-8|many|TRBJ1-6
CASSLKGNSPLHF
TGTGCCAGCAGCTTAAAAGGGAATTCACCCCTCCACTTT
>-|TRBV10-3|-|TRBJ1-1
CAISGRESMAEAFF
TGTGCCATCAGTGGTAGGGAAAGTATGGCTGAAGCTTTCTTT
>-|TRBV4-1|few|TRBJ1-4
CASSQVVVGEKLFF
TGCGCCAGCAGCCAGGTCGTAGTGGGTGAAAAACTGTTTTTT
>TRBD1|TRBV2|few|TRBJ1-5
CASSDGQENQPQHF
TGTGCCAGCAGTGACGGACAGGAGAATCAGCCCCAGCATTTT
>TRBD2|TRBV5-4|-|TRBJ2-1
CASSLVLAGPYNEQFF
TGTGCCAGCAGCTTGGTTCTAGCGGGGCCCTACAATGAGCAGTTCTTC
>TRBD2|TRBV4-1|few|TRBJ2-7
CASSQRGAGRYEQYF
TGCGCCAGCAGCCAAAGGGGAGCGGGAAGGTACGAGCAGTACTTC
>TRBD2|TRBV28|few|TRBJ2-2
CASSSAASGSNTGELFF
TGTGCCAGCAGTTCGGCGGCTAGCGGGTCGAACACCGGGGAGCTGTTTTTT
>TRBD1|TRBV12-3/TRBV12-4|-|TRBJ2-7
CASLLQGRYEQYF
TGTGCCAGTCTCCTACAGGGGCGCTACGAGCAGTACTTC
>TRBD2|TRBV24-1|few|TRBJ2-1
CATSDFGTSPYNEQFF
TGTGCCACCAGTGACTTCGGGACTAGCCCTTACAATGAGCAGTTCTTC
>-|TRBV6-1|few|TRBJ2-3
CASTERLDIRGMDTQYF
TGTGCCAGCACCGAGAGATTGGACATACGAGGGATGGATACGCAGTATTTT
>-|TRBV5-1|few|TRBJ1-1
CASSLEGNLGTEAFF
TGCGCCAGCAGCTTGGAAGGGAACCTCGGCACTGAAGCTTTCTTT
>TRBD2|TRBV14|-|TRBJ2-3
CASSPTSGTWYGTDTQYF
TGTGCCAGCAGCCCTACTAGCGGGACGTGGTACGGCACAGATACGCAGTATTTT
>TRBD1|TRBV20-1|few|TRBJ2-1
CSAFPWAGGNEQFF
TGCAGTGCTTTCCCTTGGGCAGGGGGCAATGAGCAGTTCTTC
>-|TRBV28|once|TRBJ1-6
CASTGTNSPLHF
TGTGCCAGCACGGGGACGAATTCACCCCTCCACTTT
>-|TRBV29-1|-|TRBJ1-1
CSVERGPEAFF
TGCAGCGTTGAGAGGGGACCTGAAGCTTTCTTT
>-|TRBV10-3|-|TRBJ2-7
CAISESGLRRDVYEQYF
TGTGCCATCAGTGAGTCCGGCTTAAGACGGGATGTCTACGAGCAGTACTTC
>-|TRBV6-2/TRBV6-3|many|TRBJ2-7
CASRGGGGGEGEQYF
TGTGCCAGCAGGGGAGGCGGAGGGGGCGAAGGGGAGCAGTACTTC
>-|TRBV19|few|TRBJ1-2
CASRTQFYGYTF
TGTGCCAGTAGAACGCAGTTCTATGGCTACACCTTC
>-|TRBV11-3|-|TRBJ1-1
CASSLDRAAWNTEAFF
TGTGCCAGCAGCTTAGACAGGGCCGCATGGAACACTGAAGCTTTCTTT